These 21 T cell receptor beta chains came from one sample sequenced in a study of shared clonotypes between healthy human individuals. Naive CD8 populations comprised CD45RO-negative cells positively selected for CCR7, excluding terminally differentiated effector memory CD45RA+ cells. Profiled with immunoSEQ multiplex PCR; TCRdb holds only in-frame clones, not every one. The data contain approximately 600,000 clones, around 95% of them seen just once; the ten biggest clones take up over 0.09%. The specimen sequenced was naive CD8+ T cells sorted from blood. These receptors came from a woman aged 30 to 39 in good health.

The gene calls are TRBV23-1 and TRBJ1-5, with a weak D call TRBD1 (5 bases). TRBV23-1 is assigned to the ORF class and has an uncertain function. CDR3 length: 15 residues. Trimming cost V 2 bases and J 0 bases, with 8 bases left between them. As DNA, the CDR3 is TGCGCCAGCAGTCAAGGGGACCTTAGCAATCAGCCCCAGCATTTT. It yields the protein CASSQGDLSNQPQHF.

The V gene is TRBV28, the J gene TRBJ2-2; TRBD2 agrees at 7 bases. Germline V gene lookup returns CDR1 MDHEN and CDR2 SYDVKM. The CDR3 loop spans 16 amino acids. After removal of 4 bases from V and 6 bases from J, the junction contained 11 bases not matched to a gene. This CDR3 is CASSSRRLATPGELFF. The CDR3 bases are TGTGCCAGCAGTTCACGAAGACTAGCAACCCCCGGGGAGCTGTTTTTT.

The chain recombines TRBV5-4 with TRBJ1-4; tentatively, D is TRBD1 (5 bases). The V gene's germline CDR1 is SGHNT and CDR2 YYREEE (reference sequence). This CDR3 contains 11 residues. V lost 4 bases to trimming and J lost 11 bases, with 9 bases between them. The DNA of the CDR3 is TGTGCCAGCAGCCTTGGGGGGAAACTGTTTTTT. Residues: CASSLGGKLFF.

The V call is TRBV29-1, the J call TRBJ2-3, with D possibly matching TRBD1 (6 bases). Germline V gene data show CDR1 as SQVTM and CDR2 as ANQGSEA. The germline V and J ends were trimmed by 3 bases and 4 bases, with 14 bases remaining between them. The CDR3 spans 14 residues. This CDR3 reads CSVDAGAVPDTQYF. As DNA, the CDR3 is TGCAGCGTTGATGCAGGGGCAGTCCCAGATACGCAGTATTTT.

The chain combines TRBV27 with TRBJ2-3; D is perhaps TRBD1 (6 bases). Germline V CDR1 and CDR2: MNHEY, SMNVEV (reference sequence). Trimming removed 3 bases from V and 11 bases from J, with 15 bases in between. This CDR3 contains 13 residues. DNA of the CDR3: TGTGCCAGCAGTTTTGGGGGCCGGTGGGGGCAGTATTTT. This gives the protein CASSFGGRWGQYF.

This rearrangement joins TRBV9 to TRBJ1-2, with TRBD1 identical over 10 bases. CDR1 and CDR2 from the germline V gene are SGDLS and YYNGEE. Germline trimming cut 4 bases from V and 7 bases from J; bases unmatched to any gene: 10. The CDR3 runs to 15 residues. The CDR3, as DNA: TGTGCCAGCAGCCCTCAGACAGGGGGCGGATTTGGCTACACCTTC. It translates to CASSPQTGGGFGYTF. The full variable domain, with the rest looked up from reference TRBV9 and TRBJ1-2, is DSGVTQTPKHLITATGQRVTLRCSPRSGDLSVYWYQQSLDQGLQFLIQYYNGEERAKGNILERFSAQQFPDLHSELNLSSLELGDSALYFCASSPQTGGGFGYTFGSGTRLTVV.

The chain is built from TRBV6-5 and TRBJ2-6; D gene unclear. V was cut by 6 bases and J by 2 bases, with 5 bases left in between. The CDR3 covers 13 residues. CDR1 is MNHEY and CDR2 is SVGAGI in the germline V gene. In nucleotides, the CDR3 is TGTGCCAGCAGCTCAACTGGGGCCAACGTCCTGACTTTC. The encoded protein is CASSSTGANVLTF.

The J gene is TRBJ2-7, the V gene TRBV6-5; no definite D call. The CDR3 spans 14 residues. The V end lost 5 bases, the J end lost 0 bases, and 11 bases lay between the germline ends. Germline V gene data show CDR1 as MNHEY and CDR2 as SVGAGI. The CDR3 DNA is TGTGCCAGCAGTACAGAGGAGAGCTCCTACGAGCAGTACTTC. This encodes CASSTEESSYEQYF.

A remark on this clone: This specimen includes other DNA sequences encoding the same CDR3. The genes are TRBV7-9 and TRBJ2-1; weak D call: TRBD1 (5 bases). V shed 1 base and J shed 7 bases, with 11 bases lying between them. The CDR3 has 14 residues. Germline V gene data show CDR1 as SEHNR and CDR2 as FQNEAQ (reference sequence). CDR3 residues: CASSLVSGYNEQFF. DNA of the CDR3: TGTGCCAGCAGCTTAGTGTCAGGGTATAATGAGCAGTTCTTC. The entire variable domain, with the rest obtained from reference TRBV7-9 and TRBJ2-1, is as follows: DTGVSQNPRHKITKRGQNVTFRCDPISEHNRLYWYRQTLGQGPEFLTYFQNEAQLEKSRLLSDRFSAERPKGSFSTLEIQRTEQGDSAMYLCASSLVSGYNEQFFGPGTRLTVL.

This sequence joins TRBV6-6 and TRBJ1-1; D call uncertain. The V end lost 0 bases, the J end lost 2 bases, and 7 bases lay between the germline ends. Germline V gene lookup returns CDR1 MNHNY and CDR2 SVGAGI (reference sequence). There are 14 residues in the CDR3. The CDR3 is CASSYSWANTEAFF. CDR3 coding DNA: TGTGCCAGCAGTTACTCCTGGGCTAACACTGAAGCTTTCTTT.

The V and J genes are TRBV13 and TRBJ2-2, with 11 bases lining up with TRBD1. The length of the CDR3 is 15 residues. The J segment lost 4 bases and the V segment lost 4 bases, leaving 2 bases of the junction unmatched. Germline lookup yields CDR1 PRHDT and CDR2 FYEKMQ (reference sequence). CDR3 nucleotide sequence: TGTGCCAGCAGCTCAGGGACAGGGGGCACCGGGGAGCTGTTTTTT. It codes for CASSSGTGGTGELFF.

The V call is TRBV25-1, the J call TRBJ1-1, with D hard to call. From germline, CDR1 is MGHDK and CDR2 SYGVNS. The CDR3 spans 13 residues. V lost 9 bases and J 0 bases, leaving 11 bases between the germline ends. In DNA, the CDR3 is TGTGCCAGTTCTCCGATCATGAACACTGAAGCTTTCTTT. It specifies CASSPIMNTEAFF.

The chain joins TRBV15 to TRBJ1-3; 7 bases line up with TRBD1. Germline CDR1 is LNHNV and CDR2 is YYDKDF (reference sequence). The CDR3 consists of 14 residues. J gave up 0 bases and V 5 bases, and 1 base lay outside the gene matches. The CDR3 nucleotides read TGTGCCACCAGCGGGGACAGCTCTGGAAACACCATATATTTT. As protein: CATSGDSSGNTIYF.

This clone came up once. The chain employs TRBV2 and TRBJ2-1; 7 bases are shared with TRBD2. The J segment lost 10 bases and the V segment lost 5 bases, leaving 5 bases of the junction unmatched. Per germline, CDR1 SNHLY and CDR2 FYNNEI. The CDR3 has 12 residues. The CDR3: CASSLTSQEQFF. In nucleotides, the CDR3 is TGTGCCAGCAGTTTGACTAGCCAGGAGCAGTTCTTC.

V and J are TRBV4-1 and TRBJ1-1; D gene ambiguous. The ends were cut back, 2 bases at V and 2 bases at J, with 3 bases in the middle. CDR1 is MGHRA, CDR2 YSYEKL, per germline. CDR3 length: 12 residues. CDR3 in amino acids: CASSQPNTEAFF. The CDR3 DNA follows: TGCGCCAGCAGCCAACCCAACACTGAAGCTTTCTTT.

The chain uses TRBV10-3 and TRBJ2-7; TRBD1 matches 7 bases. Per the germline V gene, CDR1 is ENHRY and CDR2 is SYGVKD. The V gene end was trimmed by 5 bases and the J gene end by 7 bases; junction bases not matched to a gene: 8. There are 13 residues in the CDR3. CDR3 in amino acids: CAISPTGTGEQYF. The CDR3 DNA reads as TGTGCCATCAGTCCGACAGGGACGGGGGAGCAGTACTTC.

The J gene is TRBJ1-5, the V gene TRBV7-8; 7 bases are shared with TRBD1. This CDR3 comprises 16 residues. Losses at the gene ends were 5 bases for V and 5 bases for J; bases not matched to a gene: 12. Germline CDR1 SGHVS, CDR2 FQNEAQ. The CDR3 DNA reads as TGTGCCAGCAGCAATGGAAGGGGCAGGGGGGATCAGCCCCAGCATTTT. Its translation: CASSNGRGRGDQPQHF.

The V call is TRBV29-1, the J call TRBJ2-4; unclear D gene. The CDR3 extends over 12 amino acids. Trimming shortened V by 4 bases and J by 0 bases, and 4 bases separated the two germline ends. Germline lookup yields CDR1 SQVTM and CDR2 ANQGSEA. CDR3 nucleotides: TGCAGCGTTGCAGGAGCCAAAAACATTCAGTACTTC. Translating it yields CSVAGAKNIQYF.

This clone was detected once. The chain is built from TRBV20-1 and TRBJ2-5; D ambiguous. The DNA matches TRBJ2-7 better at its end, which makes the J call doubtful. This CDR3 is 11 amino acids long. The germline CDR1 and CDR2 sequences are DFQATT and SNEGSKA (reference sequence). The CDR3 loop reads CSARGSPEQYF. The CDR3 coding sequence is TGCAGTGCTAGAGGCTCACCCGAGCAGTACTTC.

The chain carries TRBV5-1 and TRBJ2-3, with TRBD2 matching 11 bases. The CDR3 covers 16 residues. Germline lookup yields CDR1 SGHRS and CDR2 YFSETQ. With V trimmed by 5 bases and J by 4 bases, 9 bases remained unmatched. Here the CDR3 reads CASRGLAAPGADTQYF. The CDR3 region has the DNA TGCGCCAGCAGGGGACTAGCGGCCCCAGGGGCAGATACGCAGTATTTT.

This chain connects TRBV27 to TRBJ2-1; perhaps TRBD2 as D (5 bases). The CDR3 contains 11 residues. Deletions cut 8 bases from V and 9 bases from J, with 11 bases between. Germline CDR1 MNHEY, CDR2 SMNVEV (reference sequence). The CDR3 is CASGDEGEQFF. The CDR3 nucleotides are TGTGCCAGCGGCGACGAGGGTGAGCAGTTCTTC.